This T cell receptor (beta chain) came from a study of cytomegalovirus exposure and HLA in healthy donors. The wider study: It was reported in a later analysis that the 100 to 150 validation repertoires used the same platform as the approximately 670 first-cohort repertoires.

Assay: immunoSEQ multiplex PCR; the TCRdb copy retains only in-frame clones and omits some. Of around 300,000 clones in the sample, roughly 85% were seen once. Study outcomes and limitations: Most TCR sequences were uncommon, yet certain public TCRs appeared in many donors. Subsequent analysis showed first-cohort TCR clusters tending to co-occur in some 120 validation repertoires.

V dropped 5 bases and J dropped 0 bases, with 8 bases sitting between them. The CDR3 consists of 13 residues. Germline CDR1 reads SQVTM; CDR2 reads ANQGSEA. Notes on this clone: Its matching antigen is unknown.

This TCR was sampled from a young woman in good health and CMV-seronegative. The sequenced sample was PBMCs. The chain carries TRBV29-1 and TRBJ2-1; D ambiguous. The CDR3 DNA sequence: TGCAGCGTTCCGCGGAGCTCCTACAATGAGCAGTTCTTC. Its protein product is CSVPRSSYNEQFF.